The clone carrying this T cell receptor beta chain was detected only once. Its matching antigen is unknown. The data stem from a study of T cell responses to AZD1222 COVID-19 vaccine. Broader study findings: Every sample of the repertoires postdated the peak T cell response. Once two AZD1222 doses were given, Spike-specific TCR breadth and depth went up. The study reported that nearly half of spike-specific TCRs target unmutated variant regions. Only five or six individuals given AZD1222 were seropositive at baseline.

Data came from immunoSEQ multiplex PCR; TCRdb stores just in-frame clones and leaves some out. The data contain more than 150,000 clones, roughly 88% of them singletons. V lost 3 bases and J 5 bases, leaving 25 bases between the germline ends. CDR3 size: 18 residues. Germline loops: CDR1 LNHDA, CDR2 SQIVND (reference sequence). The starting material was peripheral blood, obtained on day 0 of AZD1222 vaccination. The chain combines TRBV19 with TRBJ2-5; the D gene is possibly TRBD1 (6 bases). This clonotype was sampled from an adult in good health. CDR3 loop: CASSIGPLGGTAGETQYF. The CDR3 DNA sequence: TGTGCCAGTAGTATTGGCCCTCTTGGGGGCACGGCAGGGGAGACCCAGTACTTC.